This is a list of T cell receptor beta chains from one sample in a study of patients and donors after allogeneic stem cell transplantation. MiXCR was run by TCRdb on the RT-PCR reads, yielding one entry per CDR3 protein. The sample carries 190,000 or so distinct CDR3 sequences, less than 45% recorded once. Material for sequencing was blood, either unsorted or a sorted T cell fraction (not recorded which). These receptors were collected from a human donor who was either an allogeneic HSCT recipient or a stem cell or donor lymphocyte infusion donor (not recorded which). It is not recorded whose cells these are; they may come from a transplant donor. Both conserved end residues are trimmed from each CDR3. D genes are given only for firm matches.

CDR3	D	V	J
ASSGLGVDTEAF	.	TRBV12-3/TRBV12-4	TRBJ1-1
ASSTGPGGAF	.	TRBV14	TRBJ1-1
ATSRDKGWSQPQH	.	TRBV15	TRBJ1-5
ASTPGQAANTIY	TRBD1	TRBV12-3/TRBV12-4	TRBJ1-3
ASSRGPGDEQF	.	TRBV5-1	TRBJ2-1
ASSFRAATGPQH	.	TRBV12-3/TRBV12-4	TRBJ1-5
ASSLALSGANVLT	.	TRBV12-3/TRBV12-4	TRBJ2-6
ASSQVSVLGGYT	.	TRBV3-1	TRBJ1-2
ASSLEYRRLMNTEAF	.	TRBV5-6	TRBJ1-1
AISERGQGTEAF	TRBD1	TRBV10-3	TRBJ1-1
ASLGYNEQF	.	TRBV6-1	TRBJ2-1
ASSRQFLNYGYT	.	TRBV12-3/TRBV12-4	TRBJ1-2
ASSPSRAIDEQF	.	TRBV12-3/TRBV12-4	TRBJ2-1
ASSLYGGTEAF	.	TRBV12-3/TRBV12-4	TRBJ1-1
SAVTGSTGELF	TRBD1	TRBV29-1	TRBJ2-2
ASSYLAGNSYEQY	TRBD2	TRBV6-5	TRBJ2-7
ASSQSTPTGPNNYGYT	TRBD1	TRBV4-3	TRBJ1-2
ASSLTGSPTDTQY	.	TRBV7-2	TRBJ2-3
ASSSQSRPQH	.	TRBV7-8	TRBJ1-5
ASSFWLSGANVLT	.	TRBV5-1	TRBJ2-6
ASSPQGIGETQY	.	TRBV5-1	TRBJ2-5
ASSLRFGYGYT	.	TRBV12-3/TRBV12-4	TRBJ1-2
ASSQGRGSTYEQY	TRBD2	TRBV4-3	TRBJ2-7
ASSQEVPGERNTGELF	.	TRBV4-3	TRBJ2-2
SARDHLGAAF	.	TRBV20-1	TRBJ1-1
ASSLDSTRGGYT	.	TRBV7-2	TRBJ1-2
ASSLSSGMGSPLH	.	TRBV27	TRBJ1-6
SVPLAGGLSSYNEQF	TRBD2	TRBV29-1	TRBJ2-1
ASSVGDTPNYGYT	.	TRBV9	TRBJ1-2
ASSFRGVTEAF	.	TRBV12-3/TRBV12-4	TRBJ1-1
SARLQRYGYT	.	TRBV20-1	TRBJ1-2
ASSFGLGDEKLF	.	TRBV11-2	TRBJ1-4
ASSQNPGQNLYEQY	TRBD1	TRBV14	TRBJ2-7
ASSLGGGGLGDEQF	.	TRBV4-3	TRBJ2-1
ASSPASFNEKLF	.	TRBV6-6	TRBJ1-4
ASSLTRDRLFYEQY	.	TRBV27	TRBJ2-7
SVLRPTQY	.	TRBV29-1	TRBJ2-5